Each of the 2 T cell receptor beta chains below was sequenced from the same sample in a study of cytomegalovirus exposure and HLA in healthy donors. The repertoire was sequenced with immunoSEQ multiplex PCR; TCRdb's copy has only in-frame clones and lacks some. Here the sample spans some 240,000 clones, approximately 82% being singletons. The specimen sequenced was PBMCs. The receptors shown here come from a young woman in good health and CMV-seronegative.

The chain uses TRBV6-6 and TRBJ1-1; D uncertain. V lost 1 base and J lost 2, with 8 bases in between. In germline, CDR1 is MNHNY, CDR2 SVGAGI (reference sequence). The length of the CDR3 is 14 residues. In DNA form, the CDR3 reads TGTGCCAGCAGTTACTATACCATAAACACTGAAGCTTTCTTT. Protein product: CASSYYTINTEAFF.

The chain has TRBV28 and TRBJ2-2; TRBD1 might be the D (6 bases). V lost 10 bases to trimming and J lost 4 bases, with 16 bases between them. Germline V gene data show CDR1 as MDHEN and CDR2 as SYDVKM. This CDR3 spans 14 amino acids. The DNA for the CDR3 is TGTGCCATCCGGAGGACAGCCGGCACCGGGGAGCTGTTTTTT. It is translated as CAIRRTAGTGELFF.